These 11 T cell receptor beta chains came from one sample sequenced in a study of PD-1 blockade in classical Hodgkin lymphoma. Assay: immunoSEQ multiplex PCR; the TCRdb copy retains only in-frame clones and omits some. The sample lists approximately 44,000 clones, just over 65% occurring once. As to time point: cycle 4 day 1 (C4D1), after five to seven weeks of nivolumab. No patient escaped relapse after autologous stem cell transplantation, and brentuximab vedotin exposure varied. The source material was peripheral blood mononuclear cells (PBMCs), sampled before the fourth cycle of nivolumab. The receptors stem from a human donor with classical Hodgkin lymphoma.

The genes are TRBV30 and TRBJ2-7; D is unclear. Trimming pared 4 bases from V and 0 bases from J, leaving 13 bases between. Germline V gene sequence: CDR1 GTSNPN, CDR2 SVGIG (reference sequence). This CDR3 has 14 residues. Written as DNA, the CDR3 is TGTGCCTGGACCCGGAACTCCAACTCCTACGAGCAGTACTTC. Its protein is CAWTRNSNSYEQYF.

This clone was picked up many times. The V gene is TRBV6-6, the J gene TRBJ1-4, with unresolved D. This CDR3 is 12 amino acids long. Deletions cut 0 bases from V and 8 bases from J, with 4 bases between. Per germline, CDR1 MNHNY and CDR2 SVGAGI (reference sequence). CDR3 sequence reads: CASSYSREKLFF. DNA for the CDR3: TGTGCCAGCAGTTACTCTCGGGAAAAACTGTTTTTT.

This clone was recorded a few times. Other DNA sequences in this sample translate to the same CDR3. The chain employs TRBV5-1 and TRBJ2-1, with D possibly called TRBD1 or TRBD2 (5 bases each). Germline V CDR1 and CDR2: SGHRS, YFSETQ. V lost 1 base and J 7 bases, leaving 6 bases between the germline ends. The CDR3 extends over 12 amino acids. In nucleotides, the CDR3 is TGCGCCAGCAGCTTGTGGGGGAATGAGCAGTTCTTC. This codes for CASSLWGNEQFF.

This clone was detected only a few times. The V call is TRBV5-1, the J call TRBJ2-3; D perhaps matches TRBD2 (6 bases). Germline V gene data show CDR1 as SGHRS and CDR2 as YFSETQ. The length of the CDR3 is 15 residues. Trimming removed 4 bases at V and 0 bases at J, with 12 bases between. CDR3 bases: TGCGCCAGCAGCCATGACGGGGGTAGCACAGATACGCAGTATTTT. Amino acids: CASSHDGGSTDTQYF.

The J gene is TRBJ1-1, the V gene TRBV5-4, with D perhaps TRBD1 (6 bases). The V end was cut by 0 bases, the J end by 10 bases, with 13 bases between. The CDR3 runs 13 residues. Germline V lookup: CDR1 SGHNT, CDR2 YYREEE (reference sequence). CDR3 sequence: CASSLAGQVGAFF. For the CDR3, the DNA is TGTGCCAGCAGCTTGGCGGGACAAGTTGGAGCTTTCTTT. Looking up the rest from reference TRBV5-4 and TRBJ1-1 gives the full variable domain: ETGVTQSPTHLIKTRGQQVTLRCSSQSGHNTVSWYQQALGQGPQFIFQYYREEENGRGNFPPRFSGLQFPNYSSELNVNALELDDSALYLCASSLAGQVGAFFGQGTRLTVV.

This clone was counted between two and nine times. The chain couples TRBV7-9 to TRBJ1-1; D is possibly TRBD1 (5 bases). The CDR3 is made up of 14 amino acids. V shed 3 bases and J shed 1 base, with 9 bases lying between them. Germline V CDR1 and CDR2: SEHNR, FQNEAQ (reference sequence). Here the CDR3 DNA reads TGTGCCAGCAGCTTTGACAGACCGAACACTGAAGCTTTCTTT. This codes for CASSFDRPNTEAFF.

J is TRBJ1-2 and V is TRBV18; D unresolved. The CDR3 spans 15 residues. Germline CDR1 is KGHSH and CDR2 is LQKENI. The V end was cut by 6 bases, the J end by 2 bases, with 16 bases between. The CDR3 DNA sequence: TGTGCCAGCTCCGTATGGGAGGGTTCCAACTATGGCTACACCTTC. Translating gives CASSVWEGSNYGYTF.

This clone appeared a few times. The chain is built from TRBV10-1 and TRBJ2-3; D is uncertain. The CDR3 sequence is 12 residues long. The V end was cut by 4 bases, the J end by 2 bases, with 4 bases between. Germline CDR1 reads WNHNN; CDR2 reads SYGVQD (reference sequence). CDR3 protein: CASSGYTDTQYF. The CDR3 coding sequence is TGCGCCAGCAGTGGGTACACAGATACGCAGTATTTT.

The chain has TRBV4-1 and TRBJ1-1; D gene unclear. Germline values: CDR1 MGHRA, CDR2 YSYEKL. The V end lost 1 base, the J end lost 1 base, and 13 bases lay between the germline ends. The CDR3 is 16 amino acids. The CDR3 here is CASSQVLGPGNTEAFF. DNA of the CDR3: TGCGCCAGCAGCCAAGTATTAGGGCCCGGGAACACTGAAGCTTTCTTT.

The chain links TRBV18 to TRBJ2-7; 8 nucleotides agree with TRBD1. The CDR3 runs to 14 residues. Germline values: CDR1 KGHSH, CDR2 LQKENI. Losses at the gene ends were 8 bases for V and 1 base for J; bases not matched to a gene: 7. The CDR3 DNA is TGTGCCAGCCAACCGGACAGGGTATCCTACGAGCAGTACTTC. Translated, it gives CASQPDRVSYEQYF.

The J gene is TRBJ1-5, the V gene TRBV7-9, with 7 bases aligning to TRBD1. CDR1 is SEHNR and CDR2 is FQNEAQ in the germline V gene (reference sequence). The CDR3 is made up of 13 amino acids. V trimming: 5 bases; J trimming: 6 bases; junction bases outside the gene matches: 4. CDR3 region: CASSDRQGQPQHF. CDR3 coding DNA: TGTGCCAGCAGCGACCGACAGGGTCAGCCCCAGCATTTT.